This T cell receptor (beta chain) was observed in a study of cytotoxic CD8 clonotypes in ibrutinib-treated CLL (dated by TCRdb to the early 2020s). Turning to the overall study: In this cohort, some 16 patients were treatment-naive and under 13 were relapsed/refractory, while fewer than 18 had unmutated IGHV. Partial responses were observed in some 24 patients and complete responses in 2; after a median follow-up of about 69 months, remission was maintained in around 14 patients and progression was observed in approximately 12. Samples at response were collected after a median of about 12 months of treatment, with a range of roughly 6 to 36 months. Samples averaged 255,043 productive templates and 94,082 productive rearrangements. Longitudinal samples were available for 26 of the 86 trial participants. Cryopreserved peripheral blood mononuclear cells were obtained prior to treatment, at the time of response, and at either disease progression or sustained remission. Patients were still on ibrutinib when every remission and progressive disease sample was collected. The research as a whole found: Lymph node repertoires were not examined, and the timing of sampling was not matched between patients in sustained remission and those whose disease progressed. Public clonotypes were found to be uncommon and were observed to contract or remain stable during treatment; the increase in clonality was shown to reflect expansion of private clonotypes at ibrutinib response. At baseline, clonality was higher than in age-matched healthy donors and showed a strong correlation with circulating CD8+ T-cell counts. Clonality increased at ibrutinib response, stayed stable in sustained remission, and fell back toward baseline at progression.

Remarks on this clone: Its antigen specificity is not known. It has no much larger one-base neighbor in the sample; base qualities were not kept.

Inclusive of the bounding cysteine and phenylalanine, the CDR3 is 17 residues long. Kept here is only the CDR3 DNA, which spans 51 bases and is read in frame from base 1. Looking up the germline V gene yields CDR1 SGHRS and CDR2 YFSETQ. V is pared back by 0 bases and J by 0 bases, with 12 bases lying between the germline termini. The time point label on this specimen signifies: roughly 23 months on ibrutinib. Roughly 2 micrograms of genomic DNA were extracted from cryopreserved PBMCs for TCR beta library preparation. Longitudinal blood samples from CLL patients receiving ibrutinib monotherapy were subjected to high-throughput TCR beta sequencing. The patients were enrolled in a single-center, open-label phase 2 trial of ibrutinib monotherapy. The goal of deep resolution MiSeq sequencing was a depth between 1 in 1 million and 1 in 200,000 T cells, and coverage averaged 10x per clonotype. The immunoSEQ hsTCRB Kit was used to generate the TCR beta libraries. Turning to the authors' computational methods: The data were analyzed with ImmunoSEQ Analyzer and ImmunoSEQ Data Assistant, and V, D and J gene assignments followed IMGT definitions. Clonality, which ranges from 0 to 1, was calculated by subtracting the normalized Shannon entropy of productive rearrangement frequencies from one. Only overrepresented clonotypes making up at least 0.05% of each patient's repertoire were included in the public clonotype analysis. Thirteen age-matched healthy donor repertoires from immuneACCESS were used as controls for clonality. Entries here come from immuneACCESS through TCRdb and include only in-frame sequences with V and J called. Some clones fail to appear in such tables; in the studies checked, an unresolved V gene covers under half of the shortfall, and the cause of the remainder is unknown. V, J and clone size derive from that table, while D and trimming were established from the DNA sequence. Within this sample are 150,000 to 250,000 clones, with approximately 72% of them counted one time only. The ten largest clones represent 13% of the sample.

The sequenced sample was PBMCs, obtained after 24 months of ibrutinib treatment. This receptor chain uses TRBV5-1 and TRBJ2-2, with the D call tentatively TRBD1 or TRBD2, each fitting 5 bases. The source is a human donor with chronic lymphocytic leukemia. The CDR3 region reads CASSLAGVQANTGELFF. Here is the DNA: TGCGCCAGCAGCTTGGCCGGGGTACAGGCGAACACCGGGGAGCTGTTTTTT.